These T cell receptor beta chains were read from a single sample in a study of T cell changes during pregnancy in multiple sclerosis. Produced via immunoSEQ multiplex PCR; TCRdb's table is partial and in-frame only. This table holds 60,000 to 75,000 clones, under 95% found once. Here the sequenced sample was peripheral blood, taken in the third trimester of pregnancy. Every receptor here comes from a female donor with multiple sclerosis, enrolled in a pregnancy study. Both conserved end residues are trimmed from each CDR3.

v_gene,len,j_gene,CDR3aa
TRBV9,13,TRBJ1-2,ASSVDPGTNYGYT
TRBV6-1,12,TRBJ2-2,ASSELIDTGELF
TRBV28,14,TRBJ2-2,ASSTTQKTGTGELF
TRBV4-3,15,TRBJ2-2,ASSQDRGTSATGELF
TRBV12-5,14,TRBJ2-1,ASGTSSGGSYNEQF
TRBV11-3,11,TRBJ2-1,ASSTARGNEQF
TRBV5-5,14,TRBJ1-2,ASSLASRGPNYGYT
TRBV21-1,9,TRBJ1-2,ASIPRGCYT
TRBV5-1,10,TRBJ1-1,ASSGDSTEAF
TRBV19,13,TRBJ2-7,ASSRNSLSSYEQY
TRBV5-1,11,TRBJ2-7,ASSSRWGVEQY
TRBV13,14,TRBJ2-3,ASSHSTTPYTDTQY
TRBV7-2,14,TRBJ2-1,ASSGRQVLSYNEQF
TRBV19,13,TRBJ1-1,ASSMGQVENAEAF
TRBV11-1,12,TRBJ2-3,ASSSGGAADTQY
TRBV15,13,TRBJ2-7,ATSRGNSFSYEQY
TRBV19,12,TRBJ1-5,ASSIDLEGQPQH
TRBV5-4,14,TRBJ2-2,ASSPKQGSGTGELF
TRBV4-2,16,TRBJ2-5,ASSPGPGLAGPQETQY
TRBV7-3,12,TRBJ2-2,ASSLIAPAGELF
TRBV6-1,13,TRBJ1-1,ASSTTAGVGTEAF
TRBV2,11,TRBJ2-5,ASTKRLQETQY
TRBV11-2,13,TRBJ2-5,ASSPDRGYEETQY
TRBV6-5,14,TRBJ1-6,ASSYLTGGNNSPLH
TRBV27,10,TRBJ2-2,ASRQGIGELF
TRBV7-8,12,TRBJ1-4,ASSFHRVDEKLF
TRBV7-8,14,TRBJ1-2,ASSSSFEGSVRGYT
TRBV5-6,11,TRBJ1-1,ASSLADSTEAF
TRBV7-3,9,TRBJ2-5,ASSSSETQY
TRBV5-1,18,TRBJ1-4,ASCIRGVEQGSPFNEKLF
TRBV29-1,10,TRBJ2-2,SVDSNTGELF
TRBV7-3,13,TRBJ1-3,ASSKRGGSGNTIY
TRBV7-9,13,TRBJ2-2,ASSSQATGPGELF
TRBV9,12,TRBJ2-3,ASSARGTRDTQY
TRBV15,15,TRBJ2-3,ATSPTDWRGLGDTQY
TRBV7-3,14,TRBJ2-1,ASSSRSGGALDEQF
TRBV5-6,10,TRBJ2-2,ATSLRAGELF
TRBV6-6,12,TRBJ2-7,ASSYGQGQYEQY
TRBV19,14,TRBJ2-2,ASSSQGGGNTGELF
TRBV5-1,14,TRBJ2-7,ASSYFSGVSSYEQY
TRBV7-2,11,TRBJ1-5,ASSSRDKQPQH
TRBV7-9,12,TRBJ2-1,ASSLRVSYNEQF
TRBV28,13,TRBJ1-6,ASSYPRRENSPLH
TRBV2,11,TRBJ1-1,ASKGQLNTEAF
TRBV2,14,TRBJ2-7,ASSEARWDRPYEQY
TRBV5-4,14,TRBJ1-1,ASLRAGGEMNTEAF
TRBV4-1,11,TRBJ1-2,ASSQVGGEGYT
TRBV7-2,13,TRBJ1-5,ASSLALYSNQPQH
TRBV7-6,15,TRBJ2-1,ASSLGASGEVYNEQF
TRBV7-9,9,TRBJ2-5,APERVETQY
TRBV6-5,12,TRBJ1-2,ASSYGGDGYGYT
TRBV28,13,TRBJ2-6,ASISAISGANVLT
TRBV9,13,TRBJ2-1,ASSVAGDSYNEQF
TRBV12-5,11,TRBJ2-5,ASGFGVRETQY
TRBV30,12,TRBJ2-1,AWSVGLATNEQF
TRBV5-1,12,TRBJ1-2,ASSLAEGPYGYT
TRBV28,9,TRBJ1-2,ASTRGYGYT
TRBV4-3,16,TRBJ2-5,ASSQDSPSGGAGETQY
TRBV11-2,11,TRBJ1-2,ASNLGQGYGYT
TRBV5-1,10,TRBJ1-1,ASSLGHHEAF